This T cell receptor (beta chain) was obtained from a study of blood T cell repertoires in COVID-19. Looking at the study overall: Acute and convalescent COVID-19 specimens originated in the United States, Italy and Spain. Sources were T cells, B-cell-depleted T cells, or PBMCs; the material itself was cDNA or gDNA.

As handled by the study authors: Amplification of reference gene primers was used by the study to estimate nucleated cell counts. This table comes from immunoSEQ multiplex PCR, and its TCRdb copy is limited to in-frame clones, with some not included. The V and J calls and the clone size are those of that table, but D and trimming were determined from the DNA. The table lists 52,000 or so clones, roughly 85% of them singletons. The sequence was obtained from a human donor in a cohort sampled during active or convalescent COVID-19. Material: peripheral blood.

CDR3 protein: CASSVEGTGLLTEAFF. CDR3 nucleotides: TGTGCCAGCAGCGTAGAAGGGACCGGACTATTAACTGAAGCTTTCTTT. The V call is TRBV9, the J call TRBJ1-1, with TRBD1 as a possible D gene (5 bases). The CDR3 length is 16 residues. CDR1 is SGDLS, CDR2 YYNGEE, per germline. V dropped 0 bases and J dropped 5 bases, with 17 bases sitting between them.